The 12 T cell receptor beta chains below come from one sample, sequenced in a study of radiotherapy plus CTLA-4 blockade in lung cancer. Assay: immunoSEQ multiplex PCR; the TCRdb copy retains only in-frame clones and omits some. The top ten clones hold roughly 4.6% of a sample with over 85,000 clones, 85% to 90% of them seen once. Material: peripheral blood, obtained from a patient treated with radiotherapy plus ipilimumab. The receptors come from a human donor with non-small cell lung cancer that progressed on radiotherapy plus ipilimumab.

The J gene is TRBJ2-1, the V gene TRBV5-4, with 7 bases fitting TRBD2. Per the germline V gene, CDR1 is SGHNT and CDR2 is YYREEE (reference sequence). V gave up 0 bases and J gave up 2 bases; unmatched junction bases: 2. The CDR3 has 15 residues. The CDR3 is CASSLAGGAYNEQFF. The CDR3 nucleotides are TGTGCCAGCAGCTTGGCGGGAGGCGCCTACAATGAGCAGTTCTTC.

The chain is built from TRBV9 and TRBJ2-5; TRBD1 matches at 7 bases. Germline trimming cut 4 bases from V and 1 base from J; bases unmatched to any gene: 13. Germline V CDR1 and CDR2: SGDLS, YYNGEE. The CDR3 spans 17 residues. The CDR3 here is CASSKLNGAGGQETQYF. The DNA for the CDR3 is TGTGCCAGCAGCAAGTTAAATGGGGCAGGGGGCCAAGAGACCCAGTACTTC.

This clone was observed once. The genes are TRBV5-1 and TRBJ2-6; D is undetermined. The CDR3 loop spans 15 amino acids. V dropped 1 base and J dropped 0 bases, with 5 bases sitting between them. CDR1 and CDR2 from the germline V gene are SGHRS and YFSETQ. The CDR3 loop is CASSLIISGANVLTF. CDR3 nucleotide sequence: TGCGCCAGCAGCTTGATTATCTCTGGGGCCAACGTCCTGACTTTC. The complete variable domain, with remaining parts taken from reference TRBV5-1 and TRBJ2-6, reads KAGVTQTPRYLIKTRGQQVTLSCSPISGHRSVSWYQQTPGQGLQFLFEYFSETQRNKGNFPGRFSGRQFSNSRSEMNVSTLELGDSALYLCASSLIISGANVLTFGAGSRLTVL.

On this clone: Sequence at one end of the junction differs from germline and may be a read error. The J gene is TRBJ2-3, the V gene TRBV6-5; D is uncertain. There are 15 residues in the CDR3. Germline loops: CDR1 MNHEY, CDR2 SVGAGI. In DNA form, the CDR3 reads TGTGCCAGCAGTTACGACCTCAAACCCACAGATACGCTGTATTTT. It codes for CASSYDLKPTDTLYF.

The CDR3 sequence is CASSRRGTGVLYGYTF. CDR3 sequence (DNA): TGTGCCAGCAGCCGTAGGGGGACAGGGGTTTTATATGGCTACACCTTC. The chain recombines TRBV5-6 with TRBJ1-2; 10 bases match TRBD1. Germline V CDR1 and CDR2: SGHDT, YYEEEE. Losses at the gene ends were 4 bases for V and 5 bases for J; bases not matched to a gene: 11. The length of the CDR3 is 16 residues.

The chain couples TRBV9 to TRBJ1-2, with unresolved D. In germline, CDR1 is SGDLS, CDR2 YYNGEE. Trimming removed 3 bases at V and 6 bases at J, with 3 bases between. CDR3 length equals 10 residues. CDR3 in DNA: TGTGCCAGCAGCGGGAATGGCTACACCTTC. This gives the protein CASSGNGYTF.

V and J are TRBV5-1 and TRBJ2-6; D not resolved. Germline values: CDR1 SGHRS, CDR2 YFSETQ. Trimming shortened V by 0 bases and J by 0 bases, and 4 bases separated the two germline ends. The length of the CDR3 is 15 residues. This CDR3 reads CASSLVSSGANVLTF. In DNA, the CDR3 is TGCGCCAGCAGCTTGGTGAGCTCTGGGGCCAACGTCCTGACTTTC.

This clone was observed a handful of times. The J gene is TRBJ1-5, the V gene TRBV19; TRBD1 aligns across 8 bases. Germline lookup yields CDR1 LNHDA and CDR2 SQIVND (reference sequence). V was clipped by 5 bases and J by 0 bases; unmatched bases: 6. This CDR3 spans 16 amino acids. The CDR3 DNA is TGTGCCAGTAGTTTTCGGACAGGGTATAGCAATCAGCCCCAGCATTTT. Its translation is CASSFRTGYSNQPQHF.

About this clone itself: At one of its ends the junction is not consistent with the germline gene, which may arise from a read error. The V call is TRBV6-5, the J call TRBJ2-1, with unresolved D. Germline V gene lookup returns CDR1 MNHEY and CDR2 SVGAGI. The CDR3 runs to 11 residues. In nucleotides, the CDR3 is TGTGCCAACAGTTACTGGGATGAGCAGTTCTTC. Translation gives CANSYWDEQFF.

This clone came up once. The chain combines TRBV5-6 with TRBJ2-1; 10 nucleotides align to TRBD2. This CDR3 has 16 amino acids. Germline V lookup: CDR1 SGHDT, CDR2 YYEEEE. V lost 4 bases to trimming and J lost 6 bases; unmatched junction nucleotides: 10. In nucleotides, the CDR3 is TGTGCCAGCAGCCCGAGGGGACTAGCGACGGGCAATGAGCAGTTCTTC. This codes for CASSPRGLATGNEQFF.

The gene calls are TRBV6-1 and TRBJ1-2; TRBD1 is a possible D gene (6 bases). This CDR3 has 15 residues. V dropped 8 bases and J dropped 0 bases, with 16 bases sitting between them. The germline V gene encodes CDR1 MNHNS and CDR2 SASEGT. In DNA, the CDR3 is TGTGCCAGCCGGGGATGGGACATACCTAACTATGGCTACACCTTC. Its protein is CASRGWDIPNYGYTF.

CDR3 nucleotides: TGTGCCATCAGTGACCCCCGGGACAGTTCGTATGGCTACACCTTC. Encoded protein: CAISDPRDSSYGYTF. The chain joins TRBV10-3 to TRBJ1-2, with 7 positions matching TRBD1. The CDR3 has 15 residues. Germline V lookup: CDR1 ENHRY, CDR2 SYGVKD. The V gene end was trimmed by 3 bases and the J gene end by 5 bases; junction bases not matched to a gene: 9.